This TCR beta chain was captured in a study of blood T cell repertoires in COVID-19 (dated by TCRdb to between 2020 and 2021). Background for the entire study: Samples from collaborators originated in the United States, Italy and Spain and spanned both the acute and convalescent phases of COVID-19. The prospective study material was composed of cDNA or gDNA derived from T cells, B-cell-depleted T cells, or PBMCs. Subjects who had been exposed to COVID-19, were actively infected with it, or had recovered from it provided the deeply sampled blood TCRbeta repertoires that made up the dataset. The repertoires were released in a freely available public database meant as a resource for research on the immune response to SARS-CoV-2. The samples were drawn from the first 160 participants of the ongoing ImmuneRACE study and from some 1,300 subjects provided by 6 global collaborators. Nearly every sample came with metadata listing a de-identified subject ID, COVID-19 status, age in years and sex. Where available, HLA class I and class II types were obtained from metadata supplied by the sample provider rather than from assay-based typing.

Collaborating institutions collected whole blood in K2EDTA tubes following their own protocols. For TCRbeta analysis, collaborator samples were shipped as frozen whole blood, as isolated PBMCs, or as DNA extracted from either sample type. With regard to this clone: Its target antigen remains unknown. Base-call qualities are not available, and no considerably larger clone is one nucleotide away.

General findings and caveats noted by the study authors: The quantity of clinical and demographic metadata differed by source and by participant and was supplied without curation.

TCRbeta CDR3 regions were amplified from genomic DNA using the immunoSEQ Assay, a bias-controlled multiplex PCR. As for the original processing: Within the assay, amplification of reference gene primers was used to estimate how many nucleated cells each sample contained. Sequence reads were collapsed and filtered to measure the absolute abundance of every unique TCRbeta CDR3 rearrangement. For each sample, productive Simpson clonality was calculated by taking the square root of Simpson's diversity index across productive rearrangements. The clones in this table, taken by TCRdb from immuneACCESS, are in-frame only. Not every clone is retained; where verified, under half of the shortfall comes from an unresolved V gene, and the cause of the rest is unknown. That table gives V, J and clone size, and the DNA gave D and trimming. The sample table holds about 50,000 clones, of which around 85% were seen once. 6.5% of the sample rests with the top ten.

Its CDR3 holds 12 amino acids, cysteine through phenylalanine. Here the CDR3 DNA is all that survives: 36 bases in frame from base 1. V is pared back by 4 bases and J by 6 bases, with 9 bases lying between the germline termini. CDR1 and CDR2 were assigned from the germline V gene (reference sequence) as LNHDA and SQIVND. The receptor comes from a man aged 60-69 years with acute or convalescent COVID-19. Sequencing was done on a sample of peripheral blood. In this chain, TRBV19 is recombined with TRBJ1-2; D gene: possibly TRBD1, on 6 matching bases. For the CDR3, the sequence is CASSTQGNGYTF. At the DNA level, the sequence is TGTGCCAGTAGTACGCAGGGGAATGGCTACACCTTC. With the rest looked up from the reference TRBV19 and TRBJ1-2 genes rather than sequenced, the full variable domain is DGGITQSPKYLFRKEGQNVTLSCEQNLNHDAMYWYRQDPGQGLRLIYYSQIVNDFQKGDIAEGYSVSREKKESFPLTVTSAQKNPTAFYLCASSTQGNGYTFGSGTRLTVV.